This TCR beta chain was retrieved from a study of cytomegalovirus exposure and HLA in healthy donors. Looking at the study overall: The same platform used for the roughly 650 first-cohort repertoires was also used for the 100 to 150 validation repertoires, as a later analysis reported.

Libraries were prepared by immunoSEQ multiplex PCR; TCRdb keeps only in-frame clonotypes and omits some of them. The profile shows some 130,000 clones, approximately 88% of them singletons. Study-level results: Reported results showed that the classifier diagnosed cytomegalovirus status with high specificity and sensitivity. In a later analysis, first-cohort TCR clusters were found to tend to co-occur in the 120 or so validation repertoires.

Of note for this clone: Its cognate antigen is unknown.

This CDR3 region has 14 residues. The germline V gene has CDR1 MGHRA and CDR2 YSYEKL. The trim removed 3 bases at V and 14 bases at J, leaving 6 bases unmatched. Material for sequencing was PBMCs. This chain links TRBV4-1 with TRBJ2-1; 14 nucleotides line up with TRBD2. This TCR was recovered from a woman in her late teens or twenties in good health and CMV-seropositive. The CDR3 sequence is CASSQPTSGRGKFF. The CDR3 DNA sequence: TGCGCCAGCAGCCAGCCGACTAGCGGGAGGGGGAAGTTCTTC.